The rows below give T cell receptor beta chains drawn from one sample of a study of human T cells and chemical hapten exposure. TCRdb reprocessed the RACE reads via MiXCR and lists one record per CDR3 protein. Of some 53,000 distinct CDR3 sequences in the sample, more than 9.5% were seen once. The sequenced sample was whole blood, obtained in connection with sensitization to the hapten diphenylcyclopropenone (DPC). The receptors come from a woman in her forties with alopecia areata. Some clones in this sample may be carry-over from other donors' samples. CDR3s include the opening cysteine and the closing phenylalanine or tryptophan. Fields, in order: clone size, V gene, J gene, D gene, CDR3 DNA, CDR3 protein. D genes are given only for firm matches. Where a row states a size, it is once, few, many or the class of an expanded clone; other rows omit it.

abundance: many
v_gene: TRBV13
j_gene: TRBJ2-7
d_gene: TRBD2
CDR3nt: TGTGCCAGCAGCTTAGCTCTGGGACTAGCGGTTAACTACGAGCAGTACTTC
CDR3aa: CASSLALGLAVNYEQYF

abundance: few
v_gene: TRBV6-5
j_gene: TRBJ1-4
d_gene: .
CDR3nt: TGTGCCAGCAAACCCGGTTTGGGGGGAGGAAAACTGTTTTTT
CDR3aa: CASKPGLGGGKLFF

abundance: .
v_gene: TRBV20-1
j_gene: TRBJ1-1
d_gene: .
CDR3nt: TGCAGTGCTTCAACCAGGGAAGCTTTCTTT
CDR3aa: CSASTREAFF

abundance: many
v_gene: TRBV6-6
j_gene: TRBJ2-3
d_gene: .
CDR3nt: TGTGCCAGCAGTGGTGGTGGGAGCGGGAGCACAGATACGCAGTATTTT
CDR3aa: CASSGGGSGSTDTQYF

abundance: many
v_gene: TRBV10-2
j_gene: TRBJ2-2
d_gene: TRBD1
CDR3nt: TGCGCCAGCAGTCGGGACAGGGGGCGAGGCGGGGAGCTGTTTTTT
CDR3aa: CASSRDRGRGGELFF

abundance: .
v_gene: TRBV7-2
j_gene: TRBJ2-7
d_gene: TRBD2
CDR3nt: TGTGCCAGCAGCCGGACTAGCGGATACTCCTACGAGCAGTACTTC
CDR3aa: CASSRTSGYSYEQYF

abundance: many
v_gene: TRBV9
j_gene: TRBJ1-1
d_gene: .
CDR3nt: TGTGCCAGCAGCTTCCAGACAGGTACTGAAGCTTTCTTT
CDR3aa: CASSFQTGTEAFF

abundance: many
v_gene: TRBV18
j_gene: TRBJ1-6
d_gene: .
CDR3nt: TGTGCCAGCTCAAGCTATAATTCACCCCTCCACTTT
CDR3aa: CASSSYNSPLHF

abundance: .
v_gene: TRBV20-1
j_gene: TRBJ2-7
d_gene: TRBD1
CDR3nt: TGCAGTGCTGTCCCCGGGACAGGGGACTACGAGCAGTACTTC
CDR3aa: CSAVPGTGDYEQYF

abundance: many
v_gene: TRBV28
j_gene: TRBJ2-7
d_gene: .
CDR3nt: TGTGCCAGCAGTTTATCCGACTACGAGCAGTACTTC
CDR3aa: CASSLSDYEQYF

abundance: many
v_gene: TRBV11-3
j_gene: TRBJ1-1
d_gene: .
CDR3nt: TGTGCCAGCACCACGGACATCACGAACACTGAAGCTTTCTTT
CDR3aa: CASTTDITNTEAFF

abundance: many
v_gene: TRBV28
j_gene: TRBJ1-2
d_gene: TRBD1
CDR3nt: TGTGCCAGCAGGACAGGGAGTTATGGCTACACCTTC
CDR3aa: CASRTGSYGYTF

abundance: .
v_gene: TRBV7-8
j_gene: TRBJ2-1
d_gene: .
CDR3nt: TGTGCCAGCAGCTCCATAATTAGCTCCTACAATGAGCAGTTCTTC
CDR3aa: CASSSIISSYNEQFF

abundance: many
v_gene: TRBV7-9
j_gene: TRBJ2-1
d_gene: .
CDR3nt: TGTGCCAGCAGCCCCTTCGACAATGAGCAGTTCTTC
CDR3aa: CASSPFDNEQFF

abundance: .
v_gene: TRBV7-2
j_gene: TRBJ1-5
d_gene: .
CDR3nt: TGTGCCAGCAGCTTAAGTTCTAGCAATCAGCCCCAGCATTTT
CDR3aa: CASSLSSSNQPQHF

abundance: many
v_gene: TRBV12-3/TRBV12-4
j_gene: TRBJ2-2
d_gene: .
CDR3nt: TGTGCCAGCAGACGGGGGGCGGGACGCACCGGGGAGCTGTTTTTT
CDR3aa: CASRRGAGRTGELFF

abundance: few
v_gene: TRBV7-9
j_gene: TRBJ2-7
d_gene: TRBD2
CDR3nt: TGTGCCAGCAGCCAGCGGGGGCCCTGGAGGGAGCAGTACTTC
CDR3aa: CASSQRGPWREQYF

abundance: few
v_gene: TRBV7-2
j_gene: TRBJ2-3
d_gene: .
CDR3nt: TGTGCCAGCGGGACGGACTATAACACAGATACGCAGTATTTT
CDR3aa: CASGTDYNTDTQYF

abundance: many
v_gene: TRBV29-1
j_gene: TRBJ2-1
d_gene: .
CDR3nt: TGCAGCGTTGAAGACCCCTTATTGCGGGTAACCTACAATGAGCAGTTCTTC
CDR3aa: CSVEDPLLRVTYNEQFF

abundance: few
v_gene: TRBV20-1
j_gene: TRBJ2-2
d_gene: .
CDR3nt: TGCAGTGTTCGGACCCAGAACACCGGGGAGCTGTTTTTT
CDR3aa: CSVRTQNTGELFF

abundance: many
v_gene: TRBV7-9
j_gene: TRBJ2-7
d_gene: .
CDR3nt: TGTGCCAGCAGCCCGGACACCCTCTTCTCCTACGAGCAGTACTTC
CDR3aa: CASSPDTLFSYEQYF

abundance: .
v_gene: TRBV6-6
j_gene: TRBJ2-7
d_gene: .
CDR3nt: TGTGCCAGCAGCACCCCCTCGTCGTACGAGCAGTACTTC
CDR3aa: CASSTPSSYEQYF

abundance: .
v_gene: TRBV7-3
j_gene: TRBJ2-3
d_gene: .
CDR3nt: TGTGCCAGCAGCTTAAACGGGGATACGCAGTATTTT
CDR3aa: CASSLNGDTQYF

abundance: .
v_gene: TRBV5-1
j_gene: TRBJ2-4
d_gene: TRBD2
CDR3nt: TGCGCCAGCAGCTTGAGGAGGGAGGGAATAGACATTCAGTACTTC
CDR3aa: CASSLRREGIDIQYF

abundance: .
v_gene: TRBV6-1
j_gene: TRBJ2-7
d_gene: .
CDR3nt: TGTGCCAGCAGTTTGGGAGGCCAAAGCTCCTACGAGCAGTACTTC
CDR3aa: CASSLGGQSSYEQYF

abundance: .
v_gene: TRBV6-1
j_gene: TRBJ2-3
d_gene: TRBD1
CDR3nt: TGTGCCAGCAGGGCAGGGGGCACCACAGATACGCAGTATTTT
CDR3aa: CASRAGGTTDTQYF

abundance: many
v_gene: TRBV5-1
j_gene: TRBJ1-1
d_gene: TRBD1
CDR3nt: TGCGCCAGCAGCACCGGACAGGGGGCTGTGAACACTGAAGCTTTCTTT
CDR3aa: CASSTGQGAVNTEAFF

abundance: many
v_gene: TRBV7-8
j_gene: TRBJ2-1
d_gene: TRBD2
CDR3nt: TGTGCCAGCAGCGGGGGTACCGGGACTAGCGGGAGACTGATATCCTACAATGAGCAGTTCTTC
CDR3aa: CASSGGTGTSGRLISYNEQFF

abundance: many
v_gene: TRBV12-5
j_gene: TRBJ1-1
d_gene: .
CDR3nt: TGTGCTAGTGGTTCCGGACTGACGAACACTGAAGCTTTCTTT
CDR3aa: CASGSGLTNTEAFF

abundance: .
v_gene: TRBV11-2
j_gene: TRBJ2-2
d_gene: TRBD1
CDR3nt: TGTGTTACGGACAGGACGAACACCGGGGAGCTGTTTTTT
CDR3aa: CVTDRTNTGELFF

abundance: .
v_gene: TRBV29-1
j_gene: TRBJ2-2
d_gene: TRBD1
CDR3nt: TGCAGCGTTGATGCAGGGACAGGGATTAACACCGGGGAGCTGTTTTTT
CDR3aa: CSVDAGTGINTGELFF

abundance: few
v_gene: TRBV12-3/TRBV12-4
j_gene: TRBJ1-2
d_gene: .
CDR3nt: TGTGCCAGCACGCGGTATAGGGATGGCTACACCTTC
CDR3aa: CASTRYRDGYTF

abundance: few
v_gene: TRBV30
j_gene: TRBJ2-7
d_gene: .
CDR3nt: TGTGCCTGGAGTGTACCAGTCTCCTACGAGCAGTACTTC
CDR3aa: CAWSVPVSYEQYF

abundance: many
v_gene: TRBV21-1
j_gene: TRBJ1-1
d_gene: .
CDR3nt: TGTGCCAGCAGCAACCCACTCGGGACAAACCTGAACACTGAAGCTTTCTTT
CDR3aa: CASSNPLGTNLNTEAFF

abundance: .
v_gene: TRBV18
j_gene: TRBJ2-3
d_gene: TRBD2
CDR3nt: TGTGCCAGCTCGGGGACTATGTCAGATACGCAGAATTTT
CDR3aa: CASSGTMSDTQNF

abundance: many
v_gene: TRBV6-5
j_gene: TRBJ2-2
d_gene: .
CDR3nt: TGTGCCAGCAGTTACGACCACACCACCGGGGAGCTGTTTTTT
CDR3aa: CASSYDHTTGELFF

abundance: .
v_gene: TRBV7-2
j_gene: TRBJ2-1
d_gene: TRBD2
CDR3nt: TGTGCCAGCAGCTTAGGGGGTAGCGGGGGCACTAATGAGCAGTTCTTC
CDR3aa: CASSLGGSGGTNEQFF

abundance: many
v_gene: TRBV29-1
j_gene: TRBJ1-2
d_gene: .
CDR3nt: TGCAGCGTTCTCAGTAACTATGGCTACACCTTC
CDR3aa: CSVLSNYGYTF

abundance: .
v_gene: TRBV5-4
j_gene: TRBJ2-1
d_gene: TRBD2
CDR3nt: TGTGCCAGCAGCACCGGGACTAGCGGCTACAATGAGCTGTTCTTC
CDR3aa: CASSTGTSGYNELFF

abundance: .
v_gene: TRBV18
j_gene: TRBJ1-4
d_gene: TRBD1
CDR3nt: TGTGCCAGCTCACCAAGGACGACGGACAGGGTTAATGAAAAACTGTTTTTT
CDR3aa: CASSPRTTDRVNEKLFF

abundance: many
v_gene: TRBV6-2/TRBV6-3
j_gene: TRBJ2-5
d_gene: .
CDR3nt: TGTGCCAGCAGCCAAGACCCGGACTACCGAACCCTACAAGAGACCCAGTACTTC
CDR3aa: CASSQDPDYRTLQETQYF

abundance: many
v_gene: TRBV20-1
j_gene: TRBJ2-7
d_gene: .
CDR3nt: TGCAGTGCTAGAGAGGTCCACTACGAGCAGTACTTC
CDR3aa: CSAREVHYEQYF

abundance: .
v_gene: TRBV11-2
j_gene: TRBJ2-7
d_gene: .
CDR3nt: TGTGCCAGCAGCTCCGGGACTGGGGTGGCTAGGGGACTCTACGAGCAGTACTTC
CDR3aa: CASSSGTGVARGLYEQYF

abundance: many
v_gene: TRBV13
j_gene: TRBJ2-2
d_gene: .
CDR3nt: TGTGCCAGCAGCTTAGGAGGGGTCACCGGGGAGCTGTTTTTT
CDR3aa: CASSLGGVTGELFF

abundance: many
v_gene: TRBV3-1
j_gene: TRBJ2-4
d_gene: TRBD1
CDR3nt: TGTGCCAGCAGCCCGTGGGACAGGGCGGCCAAAAACATTCAGTACTTC
CDR3aa: CASSPWDRAAKNIQYF

abundance: few
v_gene: TRBV3-1
j_gene: TRBJ2-5
d_gene: .
CDR3nt: TGTGCCAGCGGACCGGTGACCCAGTACTTC
CDR3aa: CASGPVTQYF

abundance: many
v_gene: TRBV6-2/TRBV6-3
j_gene: TRBJ1-5
d_gene: .
CDR3nt: TGTGCCAGCAGTTCCACCTTCGGAGGGGGCAATCAGCCCCAGCATTTT
CDR3aa: CASSSTFGGGNQPQHF